The 28 T cell receptor beta chains given below trace back to one sample, sequenced in a study of radiotherapy plus CTLA-4 blockade in lung cancer. Data came from immunoSEQ multiplex PCR; TCRdb stores just in-frame clones and leaves some out. The repertoire includes 45,000 to 60,000 clones, more than 75% of them detected once, and around 8.8% sits in the top ten. The sample was peripheral blood, taken from a patient treated with radiotherapy plus ipilimumab. Receptors were obtained from a human donor with non-small cell lung cancer who had a complete response to radiotherapy plus ipilimumab.

The V call is TRBV7-9, the J call TRBJ1-5; tentatively, D is TRBD1 (6 bases). Germline CDR1 is SEHNR and CDR2 is FQNEAQ (reference sequence). Trimming stripped 5 bases from V and 3 bases from J, with 11 bases between. The CDR3 loop spans 14 amino acids. The chain's CDR3 is CASSPGQNNQPQHF. The CDR3 nucleotides read TGTGCCAGCAGCCCTGGACAGAACAATCAGCCCCAGCATTTT.

The chain has TRBV14 and TRBJ1-1; TRBD1 matches at 7 bases. Germline V lookup: CDR1 SGHDN, CDR2 FVKESK. After removal of 4 bases from V and 7 bases from J, the junction contained 6 bases not matched to a gene. The CDR3 has 13 residues. For the CDR3, the DNA is TGTGCCAGCAGCCGTACCACAGGGGTTGAAGCTTTCTTT. Translated, it gives CASSRTTGVEAFF.

V gene TRBV5-6 combines with J gene TRBJ2-1; TRBD2 might be the D (5 bases). Trimming removed 3 bases at V and 7 bases at J, with 14 bases between. The CDR3 has 14 amino acids. Germline V gene lookup returns CDR1 SGHDT and CDR2 YYEEEE. The CDR3 DNA sequence: TGTGCCAGCAGCTCTTGGCGGGCGCGAAATGAGCAGTTCTTC. Amino acids: CASSSWRARNEQFF.

CDR3 loop: CASSFSGSRTGELFF. The CDR3 DNA reads TGCGCCAGCAGCTTTAGCGGGAGTCGGACCGGGGAGCTGTTTTTT. The V call is TRBV5-1, the J call TRBJ2-2; 9 bases are shared with TRBD2. The CDR3 totals 15 residues. V dropped 2 bases and J dropped 5; count of bases not matched to a gene: 4. The germline CDR1 and CDR2 sequences are SGHRS and YFSETQ.

This clone has just a few counts. The gene calls are TRBV28 and TRBJ2-1; TRBD1 agrees at 8 bases. Trimming took 6 bases from V and 4 from J; bases not matched to a gene: 5. CDR3 length: 14 amino acids. From germline, CDR1 is MDHEN and CDR2 SYDVKM. DNA for the CDR3: TGTGCCAGCAGAGGGGACAGGACGTACAATGAGCAGTTCTTC. It is translated as CASRGDRTYNEQFF.

The rearrangement joins TRBV5-4 to TRBJ2-3; unclear D gene. Germline V gene data show CDR1 as SGHNT and CDR2 as YYREEE (reference sequence). Trimming pared 0 bases from V and 4 bases from J, leaving 12 bases between. CDR3 size: 15 residues. The CDR3, as DNA: TGTGCCAGCAGCTTGGCGGCGGTTCTCGCAGATACGCAGTATTTT. Its protein product is CASSLAAVLADTQYF.

The chain combines TRBV5-5 with TRBJ2-7; 9 bases line up with TRBD2. The germline CDR1 and CDR2 sequences are SGHKS and YYEKEE (reference sequence). Trimming cost V 0 bases and J 6 bases; bases outside gene matches: 13. CDR3 length equals 17 residues. The DNA of the CDR3 is TGTGCCAGCAGCTTGGAACGGGGCGGCGGGAGGGGGCTCGAGCAGTACGTC. Protein product: CASSLERGGGRGLEQYV.

The table lists this clone with a count of one. The CDR3 reads CASSDTDRAYCSNQPQHF. The CDR3 bases are TGTGCCAGCAGTGACACGGACAGGGCTTATTGTAGCAATCAGCCCCAGCATTTT. The chain recombines TRBV6-4 with TRBJ1-5, with 8 bases lining up with TRBD1. The V gene's germline CDR1 is MRHNA and CDR2 SNTAGT. The CDR3 has 18 residues. J was trimmed by 0 bases and V by 2 bases; bases with no gene match: 9.

The table lists this clone with a count of one. This chain uses TRBV19 with TRBJ2-7; D call uncertain. This CDR3 region has 17 residues. V lost 0 bases, J lost 9 bases, and 24 bases lay in between. The germline CDR1 and CDR2 sequences are LNHDA and SQIVND (reference sequence). As DNA, the CDR3 is TGTGCCAGTAGTATAGACCCGCGGCGCCAACTTCCCCCACGGCAGTACTTC. As protein: CASSIDPRRQLPPRQYF. Based on the CDR3 plus reference TRBV19 and TRBJ2-7, the full variable domain is DGGITQSPKYLFRKEGQNVTLSCEQNLNHDAMYWYRQDPGQGLRLIYYSQIVNDFQKGDIAEGYSVSREKKESFPLTVTSAQKNPTAFYLCASSIDPRRQLPPRQYFGPGTRLTVT.

The chain uses TRBV15 and TRBJ2-7, with 7 bases matching TRBD2. CDR1 and CDR2 from the germline V gene are LNHNV and YYDKDF (reference sequence). This CDR3 spans 15 amino acids. After removal of 1 base from V and 2 bases from J, the junction contained 5 bases not matched to a gene. The CDR3, as DNA: TGTGCCACCAGCAGAGTGGGACGGGGGGCCTACGAGCAGTACTTC. Protein product: CATSRVGRGAYEQYF.

This clone appeared a few times. V and J are TRBV29-1 and TRBJ1-2, with D tentatively TRBD1 (6 bases). CDR3 size: 13 residues. Deletions cut 4 bases from V and 4 bases from J, with 13 bases between. Germline loops: CDR1 SQVTM, CDR2 ANQGSEA. The CDR3 is CSVVAGEFYGYTF. For the CDR3, the DNA is TGCAGCGTTGTGGCAGGGGAATTCTATGGCTACACCTTC.

In regard to this clone: In the same sample, other DNA sequences code for this CDR3. This chain uses TRBV7-6 with TRBJ1-1; TRBD1 agrees at 9 bases. V trimming: 2 bases; J trimming: 5 bases; junction bases outside the gene matches: 3. This CDR3 comprises 14 residues. In germline, CDR1 is SGHVS, CDR2 FNYEAQ. CDR3 sequence reads: CASSLRQGGTEAFF. As DNA, the CDR3 is TGTGCCAGCAGCTTAAGACAGGGGGGGACTGAAGCTTTCTTT.

This clone appeared a single time. The chain combines TRBV19 with TRBJ2-1, with 11 bases matching TRBD2. Germline lookup yields CDR1 LNHDA and CDR2 SQIVND (reference sequence). Unmatched junction bases numbered 4, after V lost 6 bases and J lost 3 bases. CDR3 length: 15 amino acids. CDR3 region: CASRRGLADYNEQFF. The CDR3 DNA reads as TGTGCCAGTAGGAGGGGACTAGCGGACTACAATGAGCAGTTCTTC.

This chain links TRBV5-1 with TRBJ1-2; the D gene is possibly TRBD1 (5 bases). From germline, CDR1 is SGHRS and CDR2 YFSETQ. The ends were cut back, 5 bases at V and 6 bases at J, with 17 bases in the middle. CDR3 length: 14 amino acids. In DNA form, the CDR3 reads TGCGCCAGCAGGGGGACCTTCGGGAGGGATGGCTACACCTTC. Translation gives CASRGTFGRDGYTF.

The genes are TRBV29-1 and TRBJ2-7; 9 nucleotides agree with TRBD1. The junction had 2 bases not matched to a gene; V was cut back by 7 bases and J by 4 bases. The germline CDR1 and CDR2 sequences are SQVTM and ANQGSEA. The CDR3 covers 11 residues. This chain's CDR3 is CSGQGGYEQYF. The CDR3 nucleotides read TGCAGCGGACAGGGGGGTTACGAGCAGTACTTC.

The chain combines TRBV19 with TRBJ1-2; perhaps TRBD1 as D (6 bases). This CDR3 contains 13 residues. The germline gives CDR1 LNHDA, CDR2 SQIVND (reference sequence). Trimming pared 5 bases from V and 2 bases from J, leaving 9 bases between. The CDR3 nucleotides read TGTGCCAGTAGTGGACAGATAAACTATGGCTACACCTTC. It is translated as CASSGQINYGYTF.

The gene calls are TRBV6-5 and TRBJ2-3; D is possibly TRBD1 (5 bases). The germline V gene encodes CDR1 MNHEY and CDR2 SVGAGI. V lost 0 bases to trimming and J lost 4 bases, with 14 bases between them. The CDR3 spans 16 residues. Here the CDR3 reads CASSYSAEAGPDTQYF. For the CDR3, the DNA is TGTGCCAGCAGTTACTCGGCAGAAGCAGGGCCAGATACGCAGTATTTT.

The chain couples TRBV7-9 to TRBJ2-5; 7 positions match TRBD2. CDR1 SEHNR and CDR2 FQNEAQ come from the germline V gene (reference sequence). This CDR3 is 14 amino acids long. V lost 1 base to trimming and J lost 4 bases; unmatched junction nucleotides: 3. CDR3 amino acids: CASSLGGRGETQYF. For the CDR3, the DNA is TGTGCCAGCAGCTTAGGGGGGAGGGGAGAGACCCAGTACTTC.

This clone came up once. CDR3 DNA: TGCGCCAGCAGCTCGACTAGCCTTTACAATGAGCAGTTCTTC. Encoded protein: CASSSTSLYNEQFF. This rearrangement joins TRBV5-1 to TRBJ2-1; 7 bases agree with TRBD2. Germline V lookup: CDR1 SGHRS, CDR2 YFSETQ. The CDR3 is 14 amino acids. V lost 3 bases and J lost 4; bases outside the gene matches: 4.

The gene calls are TRBV19 and TRBJ2-1; 9 positions agree with TRBD2. With V trimmed by 7 bases and J by 0 bases, 4 bases remained unmatched. Germline values: CDR1 LNHDA, CDR2 SQIVND (reference sequence). The CDR3 has 15 amino acids. The CDR3: CASKGSGSSYNEQFF. DNA of the CDR3: TGTGCCAGTAAGGGTAGCGGGAGCTCCTACAATGAGCAGTTCTTC.

The chain couples TRBV28 to TRBJ1-2; D is possibly TRBD1 (6 bases). V lost 2 bases, J lost 3 bases, and 7 bases lay in between. This CDR3 has 13 amino acids. Germline assignment: CDR1 MDHEN and CDR2 SYDVKM. CDR3 DNA sequence: TGTGCCAGCAGTTTAAGGACAGACTATGGCTACACCTTC. Translation gives CASSLRTDYGYTF.

CDR3 residues: CASRARDRGTEAFF. As DNA, the CDR3 is TGTGCCAGCAGAGCTAGGGATCGGGGCACTGAAGCTTTCTTT. V gene TRBV6-1 combines with J gene TRBJ1-1; D call uncertain. This CDR3 spans 14 amino acids. Deletions cut 6 bases from V and 4 bases from J, with 15 bases between. In germline, CDR1 is MNHNS, CDR2 SASEGT.

The chain uses TRBV6-5 and TRBJ1-6, with D maybe TRBD1 (6 bases). The germline V gene has CDR1 MNHEY and CDR2 SVGAGI. The CDR3 covers 15 residues. V was cut by 0 bases and J by 6 bases, with 9 bases left in between. CDR3 nucleotides: TGTGCCAGCAGTTACTCCCGGACAGCTAATTCACCCCTCCACTTT. Encoded protein: CASSYSRTANSPLHF.

The V call is TRBV15, the J call TRBJ2-7, with D possibly TRBD1 on 5 matching bases. In germline, CDR1 is LNHNV, CDR2 YYDKDF (reference sequence). Between the trimmed V and J ends, which lost 0 bases and 1 base, there was a span of 16 bases. The CDR3 is made up of 17 amino acids. The CDR3 spells CATSRESTGPPSYEQYF. In DNA form, the CDR3 reads TGTGCCACCAGCAGAGAGTCAACAGGACCACCTTCCTACGAGCAGTACTTC.

This clone was observed a few times. The chain links TRBV6-6 to TRBJ1-2; tentatively, D is TRBD1 (6 bases). This CDR3 has 14 amino acids. CDR1 is MNHNY, CDR2 SVGAGI, per germline (reference sequence). Trimming shortened V by 4 bases and J by 7 bases, and 16 bases separated the two germline ends. The CDR3 DNA sequence: TGTGCCAGCAGTTCCTCTCCACAGGGTTTTGGCTACACCTTC. Translating gives CASSSSPQGFGYTF.

This chain connects TRBV5-6 to TRBJ2-5, with unresolved D. The V and J ends lost 0 bases and 3 bases respectively, with 18 bases between them. Germline CDR1 SGHDT, CDR2 YYEEEE. CDR3 length equals 17 residues. This CDR3 is CASSLAGRIAFKETQYF. In DNA form, the CDR3 reads TGTGCCAGCAGCTTGGCTGGCAGAATCGCCTTTAAAGAGACCCAGTACTTC.

The chain joins TRBV7-2 to TRBJ2-5, with D possibly TRBD2 on 5 matching bases. The CDR3 totals 12 residues. Germline assignment: CDR1 SGHTA and CDR2 FQGNSA. V was pared by 9 bases and J by 7 bases, with 15 bases between. CDR3 residues: CASYLAGGTQYF. The CDR3, as DNA: TGTGCCAGTTACCTAGCTGGTGGGACCCAGTACTTC. The whole variable domain, remainder taken from reference TRBV7-2 and TRBJ2-5, is GAGVSQSPSNKVTEKGKDVELRCDPISGHTALYWYRQSLGQGLEFLIYFQGNSAPDKSGLPSDRFSAERTGGSVSTLTIQRTQQEDSAVYLCASYLAGGTQYFGPGTRLLVL.

The J gene is TRBJ1-2, the V gene TRBV30; D is uncertain. From germline, CDR1 is GTSNPN and CDR2 SVGIG (reference sequence). V was clipped by 4 bases and J by 7 bases, with 25 bases between them. The CDR3 spans 16 residues. The CDR3, as DNA: TGTGCCTGGATGGCCGGTAACCCCGAGGCGGTAGGTGGCTACACCTTC. This encodes CAWMAGNPEAVGGYTF.